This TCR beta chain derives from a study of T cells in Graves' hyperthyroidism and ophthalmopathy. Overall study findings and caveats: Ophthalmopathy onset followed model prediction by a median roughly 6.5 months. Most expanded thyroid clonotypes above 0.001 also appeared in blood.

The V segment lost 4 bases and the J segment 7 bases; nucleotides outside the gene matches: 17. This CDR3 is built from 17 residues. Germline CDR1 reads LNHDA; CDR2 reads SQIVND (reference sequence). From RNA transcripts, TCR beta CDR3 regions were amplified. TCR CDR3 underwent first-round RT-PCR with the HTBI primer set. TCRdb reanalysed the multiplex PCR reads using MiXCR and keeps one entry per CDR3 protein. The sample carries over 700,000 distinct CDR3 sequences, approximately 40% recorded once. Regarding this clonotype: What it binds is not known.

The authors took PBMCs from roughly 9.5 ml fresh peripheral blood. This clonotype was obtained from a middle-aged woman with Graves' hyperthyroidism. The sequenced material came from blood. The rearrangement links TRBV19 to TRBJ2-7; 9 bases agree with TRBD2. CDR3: CASSKGRLADSYNEQYF. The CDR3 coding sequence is TGTGCCAGTAGTAAAGGAAGACTAGCGGACTCCTACAATGAGCAGTACTTC.